Each of the 26 T cell receptor beta chains below was sequenced from the same sample in a study of radiotherapy plus CTLA-4 blockade in lung cancer (dated by TCRdb to 2016 to 2019). The library was built by means of the immunoSEQ multiplex PCR assay. This immuneACCESS table, as held by TCRdb, lists in-frame sequences with V and J called but not all clones. Of the missing ones, under half trace to an unresolved V gene in checked studies; the others have no known cause. This sample gives 65,000 to 70,000 clones in total; roughly 85% of them show up just once. In total, the top ten clones hold roughly 10% of the sample. The sequencing here drew on peripheral blood, taken from a patient treated with radiotherapy plus ipilimumab. Source of these receptors: a human donor with non-small cell lung cancer who had a complete response to radiotherapy plus ipilimumab.

Here the CDR3 reads CASSEKSGGVDEQFF. CDR3 sequence (DNA): TGTGCCAGCAGTGAAAAGAGCGGGGGGGTAGATGAGCAGTTCTTC. The chain couples TRBV2 to TRBJ2-1, with 10 bases aligning to TRBD2. Germline-derived CDR1 and CDR2 are SNHLY and FYNNEI. The ends lost 2 bases at V and 8 bases at J; junction bases unmatched: 6. The CDR3 extends over 15 amino acids.

This clone turned up a few times. This rearrangement joins TRBV7-2 to TRBJ2-7; 8 positions match TRBD1. V gave up 4 bases and J gave up 5 bases; unmatched junction bases: 4. Germline lookup yields CDR1 SGHTA and CDR2 FQGNSA. This CDR3 has 13 amino acids. DNA of the CDR3: TGTGCCAGCAGCTCAGGACAGGGTAACGAGCAGTACTTC. It yields the protein CASSSGQGNEQYF. Variable domain in full (rest from reference TRBV7-2 and TRBJ2-7): GAGVSQSPSNKVTEKGKDVELRCDPISGHTALYWYRQSLGQGLEFLIYFQGNSAPDKSGLPSDRFSAERTGGSVSTLTIQRTQQEDSAVYLCASSSGQGNEQYFGPGTRLTVT.

The chain carries TRBV5-4 and TRBJ2-3; D is perhaps TRBD1 or TRBD2 (5 bases each). V was clipped by 0 bases and J by 0 bases, with 11 bases between them. The germline gives CDR1 SGHNT, CDR2 YYREEE (reference sequence). The CDR3 length is 16 residues. This CDR3 is CASSLGGRTSTDTQYF. As DNA, the CDR3 is TGTGCCAGCAGCTTGGGGGGGAGAACTAGCACAGATACGCAGTATTTT.

J is TRBJ2-5 and V is TRBV28; D possibly matches TRBD1 or TRBD2 (6 bases each). Per the germline V gene, CDR1 is MDHEN and CDR2 is SYDVKM. The CDR3 length is 15 residues. V lost 3 bases and J lost 3, with 14 bases in between. CDR3 in amino acids: CASSFRGRGEETQYF. The CDR3 bases are TGTGCCAGCAGTTTTCGGGGGCGCGGCGAAGAGACCCAGTACTTC.

This chain links TRBV30 with TRBJ2-3, with 7 bases matching TRBD2. Germline-derived CDR1 and CDR2 are GTSNPN and SVGIG (reference sequence). CDR3 length: 14 amino acids. The V segment lost 1 base and the J segment 8 bases; nucleotides outside the gene matches: 9. CDR3 region: CAWSGLAATATQYF. Written as DNA, the CDR3 is TGTGCCTGGAGTGGACTAGCAGCTACGGCTACGCAGTATTTT.

The V gene is TRBV6-5, the J gene TRBJ2-7; D unresolved. This CDR3 is 15 amino acids long. V lost 3 bases, J lost 2 bases, and 14 bases lay in between. The germline CDR1 and CDR2 sequences are MNHEY and SVGAGI. CDR3 loop: CASSYRAVGPYEQYV. The CDR3 nucleotides are TGTGCCAGCAGTTATAGGGCAGTCGGACCCTACGAGCAGTACGTC.

The gene calls are TRBV5-5 and TRBJ1-1; D is undetermined. The CDR3 is made up of 12 amino acids. The V gene lost 2 bases and the J gene lost 1 base, with 3 bases spanning the gap. Germline CDR1 SGHKS, CDR2 YYEKEE (reference sequence). CDR3 in DNA: TGTGCCAGCAGCTTCACGAACACTGAAGCTTTCTTT. Its protein product is CASSFTNTEAFF.

This clone has a handful of counts. V and J are TRBV6-5 and TRBJ1-1; a possible D gene is TRBD1 (6 bases). The CDR3 has 14 amino acids. The V gene lost 2 bases and the J gene lost 3 bases, with 10 bases spanning the gap. CDR1 is MNHEY and CDR2 is SVGAGI in the germline V gene. CDR3: CASSYGDMDTEAFF. CDR3 bases: TGTGCCAGCAGTTACGGGGACATGGACACTGAAGCTTTCTTT.

This clone was counted only a few times. The chain recombines TRBV7-9 with TRBJ1-3; D gene uncertain. CDR3 length: 14 amino acids. V lost 5 bases to trimming and J lost 0 bases, with 8 bases between them. CDR1 SEHNR and CDR2 FQNEAQ come from the germline V gene (reference sequence). CDR3 sequence reads: CASSLQFSGNTIYF. The CDR3 DNA follows: TGTGCCAGCAGCCTCCAATTCTCTGGAAACACCATATATTTT.

V and J are TRBV19 and TRBJ2-3, with a weak D call TRBD2 (5 bases). The CDR3 length is 15 residues. Germline V gene sequence: CDR1 LNHDA, CDR2 SQIVND (reference sequence). V lost 2 bases, J lost 2 bases, and 11 bases lay in between. CDR3 in amino acids: CASSISRGDTDTQYF. The CDR3 DNA reads as TGTGCCAGTAGTATATCCCGGGGTGACACAGATACGCAGTATTTT.

CDR3 region: CASSLTGTENTEAFF. CDR3 DNA sequence: TGCGCCAGCAGCCTGACAGGGACCGAGAACACTGAAGCTTTCTTT. The V gene is TRBV5-1, the J gene TRBJ1-1, with 7 positions matching TRBD1. CDR3 length: 15 amino acids. Germline V CDR1 and CDR2: SGHRS, YFSETQ. Losses at the gene ends were 4 bases for V and 1 base for J; bases not matched to a gene: 7.

The chain joins TRBV4-3 to TRBJ1-5; tentative D call: TRBD1 (5 bases). The CDR3 extends over 15 amino acids. Germline V lookup: CDR1 LGHNA, CDR2 YSLEER. Trimming removed 2 bases from V and 3 bases from J, with 11 bases in between. Here the CDR3 reads CASSQSGGNNQPQHF. In DNA form, the CDR3 reads TGCGCCAGCAGCCAATCTGGGGGGAACAATCAGCCCCAGCATTTT.

The chain combines TRBV7-2 with TRBJ2-7; 11 bases are shared with TRBD1. This CDR3 spans 16 amino acids. J gave up 3 bases and V 5 bases, and 9 bases lay outside the gene matches. Per germline, CDR1 SGHTA and CDR2 FQGNSA. The CDR3 protein is CASSKTGTGGIYEQYV. The CDR3, as DNA: TGTGCCAGCAGCAAGACCGGGACAGGGGGAATCTACGAGCAGTACGTC.

The V and J genes are TRBV6-1 and TRBJ1-5, with 9 bases aligning to TRBD1. With V trimmed by 1 base and J by 0 bases, 7 bases remained unmatched. Per the germline V gene, CDR1 is MNHNS and CDR2 is SASEGT. The CDR3 is 18 residues long. CDR3 region: CASSEVGTGRHSNQPQHF. The CDR3 coding sequence is TGTGCCAGCAGTGAAGTGGGGACAGGGAGACATAGCAATCAGCCCCAGCATTTT.

The CDR3 DNA is TGTGCCAGCAGGGGACTAGCGTCTAGCACAGATACGCAGTATTTT. Protein: CASRGLASSTDTQYF. The genes are TRBV14 and TRBJ2-3; 10 nucleotides agree with TRBD2. In germline, CDR1 is SGHDN, CDR2 FVKESK. There are 15 residues in the CDR3. V lost 6 bases and J lost 0; bases outside the gene matches: 3. Full variable domain (outside the CDR3, taken from reference TRBV14 and TRBJ2-3): EAGVTQFPSHSVIEKGQTVTLRCDPISGHDNLYWYRRVMGKEIKFLLHFVKESKQDESGMPNNRFLAERTGGTYSTLKVQPAELEDSGVYFCASRGLASSTDTQYFGPGTRLTVL.

This clone was observed a single time. CDR3 protein: CSVETSGGVFERFF. The CDR3 nucleotides read TGCAGCGTTGAAACTAGCGGGGGGGTGTTTGAAAGGTTCTTC. V usage is TRBV29-1 and J usage is TRBJ2-1; 13 bases fit TRBD2. The trim removed 2 bases at V and 15 bases at J, leaving 10 bases unmatched. Looked up from germline, CDR1 is SQVTM and CDR2 is ANQGSEA. CDR3 size: 14 residues.

The J gene is TRBJ2-7, the V gene TRBV6-1, with a tentative D call TRBD1 (6 bases). This CDR3 contains 15 residues. Germline values: CDR1 MNHNS, CDR2 SASEGT. V was trimmed by 2 bases and J by 3 bases, leaving 14 bases between them. The CDR3 DNA reads as TGTGCCAGCAGTGAAATGGGGGCTAGTATCTACGAGCAGTACTTC. Protein: CASSEMGASIYEQYF.

The chain has TRBV6-5 and TRBJ1-1; tentatively, D is TRBD1 (5 bases). Deletions cut 5 bases from V and 5 bases from J, with 18 bases between. The CDR3 spans 15 residues. Germline values: CDR1 MNHEY, CDR2 SVGAGI. The CDR3 bases are TGTGCCAGCAGTCCCTCGGGGCGGGTGGTTACTGAAGCTTTCTTT. It translates to CASSPSGRVVTEAFF.

This clone appeared once. This chain joins TRBV4-1 and TRBJ2-1; 10 nucleotides agree with TRBD2. J lost 9 bases, V lost 4 bases, and 12 bases had no gene match. Looked up from germline, CDR1 is MGHRA and CDR2 is YSYEKL. CDR3 length equals 16 residues. The CDR3 DNA reads as TGCGCCAGCAGCCCGTTTGAAGCGGGGGGGCCTCTTGAGCAGTTCTTC. Translated, it gives CASSPFEAGGPLEQFF.

The genes are TRBV7-8 and TRBJ2-7; no clear D gene. This CDR3 contains 11 residues. The germline V and J ends were trimmed by 5 bases and 4 bases, with 6 bases remaining between them. The germline CDR1 and CDR2 sequences are SGHVS and FQNEAQ. CDR3 protein: CASSNHYEQYF. In DNA, the CDR3 is TGTGCCAGCAGCAACCATTACGAGCAGTACTTC.

This sequence joins TRBV30 and TRBJ2-3; no clear D gene. Germline assignment: CDR1 GTSNPN and CDR2 SVGIG (reference sequence). CDR3 size: 12 residues. The ends were cut back, 2 bases at V and 4 bases at J, with 7 bases in the middle. DNA of the CDR3: TGTGCCTGGAGTAAGAGGTCAGATACGCAGTATTTT. It specifies CAWSKRSDTQYF.

J is TRBJ2-7 and V is TRBV25-1, with unresolved D. Trimming took off 3 bases at V and 1 base at J, with 7 bases between the two ends. The CDR3 totals 13 residues. Germline CDR1 and CDR2: MGHDK and SYGVNS. The CDR3 loop is CASSDGSSYEQYF. The CDR3 DNA reads TGTGCCAGCAGTGATGGAAGTTCCTACGAGCAGTACTTC.

The chain couples TRBV5-1 to TRBJ2-2; D is uncertain. V was trimmed by 2 bases and J by 1 base, leaving 3 bases between them. The V gene's germline CDR1 is SGHRS and CDR2 YFSETQ. The CDR3 covers 13 residues. Written as DNA, the CDR3 is TGCGCCAGCAGCTTCGGGAACACCGGGGAGCTGTTTTTT. This gives the protein CASSFGNTGELFF.

The V gene is TRBV6-1, the J gene TRBJ1-2, with no clear D. The V gene's germline CDR1 is MNHNS and CDR2 SASEGT. The CDR3 contains 13 residues. Trimming pared 6 bases from V and 7 bases from J, leaving 15 bases between. CDR3 nucleotide sequence: TGTGCCAGCAGAAGAACCGGTCTTTTTGGCTACACCTTC. Protein sequence: CASRRTGLFGYTF.

The V and J genes are TRBV7-2 and TRBJ2-3; no clear D. Germline V gives CDR1 SGHTA, CDR2 FQGNSA. Trimming shortened V by 2 bases and J by 6 bases, and 3 bases separated the two germline ends. This CDR3 region has 11 residues. The CDR3 sequence: CASSLSDTQYF. The CDR3 nucleotides read TGTGCCAGCAGCTTATCGGATACGCAGTATTTT.

This chain uses TRBV4-1 with TRBJ2-3; the D gene is possibly TRBD2 (6 bases). Looked up from germline, CDR1 is MGHRA and CDR2 is YSYEKL. This CDR3 has 17 residues. V lost 4 bases, J lost 0 bases, and 17 bases lay in between. The CDR3 DNA is TGCGCCAGCAGCCGCTTACCCCCTAGCGCGAGCACAGATACGCAGTATTTT. Protein: CASSRLPPSASTDTQYF.